The 14 T cell receptor beta chains given below trace back to one sample, sequenced in a study of beta chain features in type 1 diabetes. The study's findings and limits: Shorter TCRB CDR3s, moderately but significantly so, were found in Type 1 diabetes patients in all four CD4+ subsets.

The antigens these receptors bind are not known. Expressed TCRB transcripts were sequenced because the entire RNA isolate underwent reverse transcription. The assay was immunoSEQ multiplex PCR, and TCRdb's table has in-frame clones only and misses some. The top ten hold 0.022% of the sample, which has 550,000 to 850,000 clones, around an eighth seen once. The specimen sequenced was naive CD4+ T cells from blood. The receptors shown here come from a man aged 18 to 29 with type 1 diabetes.

The chain joins TRBV7-8 to TRBJ2-3, with 7 nucleotides matching TRBD2. Germline assignment: CDR1 SGHVS and CDR2 FQNEAQ. This CDR3 has 16 residues. Unmatched junction bases numbered 15, after V lost 2 bases and J lost 10 bases. DNA of the CDR3: TGTGCCAGCAGCTTAAATGGCGGGGGATATGCTGGGGCGCAGTATTTT. Residues: CASSLNGGGYAGAQYF. The complete variable domain, with remaining parts taken from reference TRBV7-8 and TRBJ2-3, reads GAGVSQSPRYKVAKRGQDVALRCDPISGHVSLFWYQQALGQGPEFLTYFQNEAQLDKSGLPSDRFFAERPEGSVSTLKIQRTQQEDSAVYLCASSLNGGGYAGAQYFGPGTRLTVL.

This clone came up once. The same CDR3 also results from other DNA sequences found in this sample. This sequence joins TRBV6-4 and TRBJ1-1, with no clear D. This CDR3 contains 13 residues. V lost 4 bases and J lost 0, with 6 bases in between. The germline V gene encodes CDR1 MRHNA and CDR2 SNTAGT. CDR3 DNA sequence: TGTGCCAGCAGTGCCCGCTTGAACACTGAAGCTTTCTTT. This encodes CASSARLNTEAFF.

This clone was counted a few times. This chain connects TRBV9 to TRBJ2-3, with 9 nucleotides matching TRBD1. CDR1 and CDR2 from the germline V gene are SGDLS and YYNGEE. The CDR3 covers 16 residues. With V trimmed by 4 bases and J by 6 bases, 12 bases remained unmatched. In DNA form, the CDR3 reads TGTGCCAGCAGCCCCTTCCCGGGACAGGGTTCGGATACGCAGTATTTT. It translates to CASSPFPGQGSDTQYF.

A few counts support this clone. The chain's CDR3 is CASKNTEAFF. CDR3 coding DNA: TGTGCCTCAAAGAACACTGAAGCTTTCTTT. V and J are TRBV30 and TRBJ1-1; D gene uncertain. CDR1 is GTSNPN, CDR2 SVGIG, per germline (reference sequence). Deletions cut 7 bases from V and 1 base from J, with 4 bases between. This CDR3 spans 10 amino acids. The entire variable domain, with the rest obtained from reference TRBV30 and TRBJ1-1, is as follows: SQTIHQWPATLVQPVGSPLSLECTVEGTSNPNLYWYRQAAGRGLQLLFYSVGIGQISSEVPQNLSASRPQDRQFILSSKKLLLSDSGFYLCASKNTEAFFGQGTRLTVV.

This clone has more than one count but fewer than ten. The chain uses TRBV9 and TRBJ2-1, with 7 bases that match TRBD1. The CDR3 runs to 14 residues. Germline V gene lookup returns CDR1 SGDLS and CDR2 YYNGEE. Germline trimming cut 0 bases from V and 5 bases from J; bases unmatched to any gene: 2. In nucleotides, the CDR3 is TGTGCCAGCAGCGTAGTAGGGGGCCACAATGAGCAGTTCTTC. This sequence encodes CASSVVGGHNEQFF.

The genes are TRBV18 and TRBJ2-7; a possible D gene is TRBD1 (5 bases). The ends were cut back, 8 bases at V and 4 bases at J, with 18 bases in the middle. The CDR3 has 14 amino acids. Germline V CDR1 and CDR2: KGHSH, LQKENI. This CDR3 reads CASAGQGRDYEQYF. DNA for the CDR3: TGTGCCAGCGCCGGTCAGGGTAGAGATTACGAGCAGTACTTC. Based on the CDR3 plus reference TRBV18 and TRBJ2-7, the full variable domain is NAGVMQNPRHLVRRRGQEARLRCSPMKGHSHVYWYRQLPEEGLKFMVYLQKENIIDESGMPKERFSAEFPKEGPSILRIQQVVRGDSAAYFCASAGQGRDYEQYFGPGTRLTVT.

The genes are TRBV19 and TRBJ1-2, with D hard to call. The CDR3 runs to 13 residues. Per germline, CDR1 LNHDA and CDR2 SQIVND (reference sequence). V lost 6 bases and J 4 bases, leaving 12 bases between the germline ends. CDR3 sequence: CASRTQTLYGYTF. The CDR3 bases are TGTGCCAGTAGGACTCAAACCCTCTATGGCTACACCTTC.

This clone has more than one count but fewer than ten. The chain carries TRBV5-5 and TRBJ2-5; D not certain. Germline V gene lookup returns CDR1 SGHKS and CDR2 YYEKEE (reference sequence). The CDR3 runs 12 residues. Trimming removed 0 bases from V and 5 bases from J, with 5 bases in between. CDR3 residues: CASSLVGETQYF. The CDR3 DNA reads as TGTGCCAGCAGCTTGGTAGGGGAGACCCAGTACTTC.

The gene calls are TRBV10-2 and TRBJ1-1; no definite D call. The CDR3 is made up of 12 amino acids. V was trimmed by 9 bases and J by 6 bases, leaving 14 bases between them. The germline gives CDR1 WSHSY, CDR2 SAAADI. CDR3: CASRAGRPEAFF. DNA of the CDR3: TGCGCCAGTCGGGCCGGGAGGCCTGAAGCTTTCTTT.

The V call is TRBV10-3, the J call TRBJ2-2, with 8 bases lining up with TRBD2. V was pared by 0 bases and J by 4 bases, with 4 bases of the junction left unmatched. The V gene's germline CDR1 is ENHRY and CDR2 SYGVKD. The length of the CDR3 is 16 residues. The CDR3 nucleotides are TGTGCCATCAGTGAGTCTGGGACTAGAGTCACCGGGGAGCTGTTTTTT. This sequence encodes CAISESGTRVTGELFF.

V usage is TRBV7-9 and J usage is TRBJ1-5; 9 bases are a match to TRBD1. Germline lookup yields CDR1 SEHNR and CDR2 FQNEAQ (reference sequence). J was trimmed by 6 bases and V by 1 base; bases with no gene match: 4. The CDR3 extends over 15 amino acids. The CDR3 protein is CASSLGTGERQPQHF. CDR3 coding DNA: TGTGCCAGCAGCTTAGGGACAGGGGAACGTCAGCCCCAGCATTTT.

The V gene is TRBV5-1, the J gene TRBJ2-7, with 8 bases lining up with TRBD1. The CDR3 has 15 residues. With 4 bases clipped from V and 0 bases from J, the junction kept 6 bases outside the gene matches. CDR1 is SGHRS, CDR2 YFSETQ, per germline. The CDR3 protein is CASSPWTGSSYEQYF. CDR3 bases: TGCGCCAGCAGCCCTTGGACAGGGAGCTCCTACGAGCAGTACTTC.

The V gene is TRBV23-1, the J gene TRBJ2-1, with 10 bases that match TRBD2. TRBV23-1 is noted as an ORF with a role that remains uncertain. V lost 5 bases and J lost 5; bases outside the gene matches: 21. The CDR3 totals 20 residues. The DNA of the CDR3 is TGCGCCAGCAGTTGTCGACTGGTTGGGGGTAGGGGACTAGCGCACAATGAGCAGTTCTTC. Amino acid sequence: CASSCRLVGGRGLAHNEQFF.

The chain couples TRBV7-9 to TRBJ1-3, with a tentative D call TRBD1 (5 bases). The CDR3 is made up of 14 amino acids. Germline V lookup: CDR1 SEHNR, CDR2 FQNEAQ (reference sequence). The ends were cut back, 5 bases at V and 4 bases at J, with 12 bases in the middle. The CDR3 sequence: CASSLAGYGNTIYF. CDR3 coding DNA: TGTGCCAGCAGCCTTGCAGGGTACGGAAACACCATATATTTT.